This T cell receptor (beta chain) was captured in a study of cytomegalovirus exposure and HLA in healthy donors. Study summary: The approximately 110 validation repertoires used the same platform as the 650 to 800 first-cohort repertoires, a later analysis reported. Study-wide results and caveats: Through in vitro validation, three CMV-associated chains were shown to be specific for CMV antigens. Reports described diagnosis of cytomegalovirus status by the classifier as highly specific and sensitive.

Turning to this clone: What it recognizes is unknown.

This table comes from immunoSEQ multiplex PCR, and its TCRdb copy is limited to in-frame clones, with some not included. The sample consists of about 190,000 clones, around 88% of them appearing once. The germline V gene encodes CDR1 SGHVS and CDR2 FNYEAQ. The CDR3 runs 18 residues. V was pared by 1 base and J by 1 base, with 8 bases of the junction left unmatched. The receptor's source is a woman under 30 in good health and CMV-seronegative. The chain has TRBV7-6 and TRBJ2-7; 12 bases fit TRBD1. The sample taken for sequencing was PBMCs. The DNA of the CDR3 is TGTGCCAGCAGCTTAGGGGACAGGGGGCGGCTGACGTCCTACGAGCAGTACTTC. Its protein product is CASSLGDRGRLTSYEQYF.